The clone carrying this T cell receptor (beta chain) was counted only a few times. Its target is not known. These data belong to a study of T cells after yellow fever vaccination. Trimming removed 8 bases at V and 6 bases at J, with 16 bases between. There are 13 residues in the CDR3. Germline loops: CDR1 MDHEN, CDR2 SYDVKM. 5'RACE template switching added a universal primer site and UMIs to TCR cDNA. One entry per CDR3 protein, called by TCRdb with MiXCR from the 5' RACE reads. The sample has about 350,000 distinct CDR3 sequences, about 8.3% seen once. Study-wide findings and caveats: Abundant contaminating clonotypes from the bulk population could appear in FACS-sorted repertoires.

This TCR was sampled from a young man who received the YFV17D yellow fever vaccine. This sequence joins TRBV28 and TRBJ2-5, with D perhaps matching TRBD2 (7 bases). Sequencing was performed on PBMCs, taken approximately 40 days after the first yellow fever vaccination. CDR3 sequence (DNA): TGTGCCAGCGGGCCGGGGGGCGGGAAGACCCAGTACTTC. This codes for CASGPGGGKTQYF.